What follows describes a single T cell receptor (beta chain). Antigen specificity is unknown. Clones were sequenced by immunoSEQ multiplex PCR, and TCRdb holds only the in-frame ones, with some missing. The sample records 140,000 to 150,000 clones, 85% to 90% being singletons. The CDR3 consists of 13 residues. Trimming removed 6 bases from V and 4 bases from J; junction bases left unmatched: 5. CDR1 and CDR2 (germline): SGHDN, FVKESK. This sample was taken from a study of T cell responses to AZD1222 COVID-19 vaccine. For the study at large: Analyses pooled second doses at about 4 or about 12 weeks. Study conclusions and caveats: In a largely white British group with more females than males, clonal diversity was possibly underestimated. Regions left unmutated in variants are reportedly the target of nearly half of spike-specific TCRs. Mapped onto spike, vaccine-associated CD4 TCRs spanned it and were dominant at 160-218 and 743-854.

Specimen: peripheral blood, collected on day 0 of AZD1222 vaccination. The clonotype comes from an adult in good health. The V call is TRBV14, the J call TRBJ1-1; 7 bases align to TRBD1. The CDR3 spells CASRYGQATEAFF. The CDR3 DNA is TGTGCCAGCAGGTACGGACAGGCCACTGAAGCTTTCTTT. Based on the CDR3 plus reference TRBV14 and TRBJ1-1, the full variable domain is EAGVTQFPSHSVIEKGQTVTLRCDPISGHDNLYWYRRVMGKEIKFLLHFVKESKQDESGMPNNRFLAERTGGTYSTLKVQPAELEDSGVYFCASRYGQATEAFFGQGTRLTVV.